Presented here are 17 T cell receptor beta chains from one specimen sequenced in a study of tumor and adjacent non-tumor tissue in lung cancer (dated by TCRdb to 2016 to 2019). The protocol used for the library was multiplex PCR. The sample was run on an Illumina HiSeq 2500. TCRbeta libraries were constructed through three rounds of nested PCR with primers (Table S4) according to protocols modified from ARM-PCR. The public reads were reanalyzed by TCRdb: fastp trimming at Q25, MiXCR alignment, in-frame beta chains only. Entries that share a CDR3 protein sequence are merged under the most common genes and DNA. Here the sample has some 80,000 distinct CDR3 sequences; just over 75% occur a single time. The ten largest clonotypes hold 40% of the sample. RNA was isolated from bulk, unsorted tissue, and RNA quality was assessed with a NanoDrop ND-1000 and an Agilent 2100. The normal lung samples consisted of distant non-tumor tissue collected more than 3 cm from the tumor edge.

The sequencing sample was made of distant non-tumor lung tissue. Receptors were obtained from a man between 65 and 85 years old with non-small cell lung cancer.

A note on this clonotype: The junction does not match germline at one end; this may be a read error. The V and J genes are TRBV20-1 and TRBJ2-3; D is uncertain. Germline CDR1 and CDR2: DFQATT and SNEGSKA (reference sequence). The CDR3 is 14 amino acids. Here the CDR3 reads CSVKAQPITHTQYF. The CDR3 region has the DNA TGCAGTGTTAAGGCCCAGCCCATCACACATACTCAGTATTTT.

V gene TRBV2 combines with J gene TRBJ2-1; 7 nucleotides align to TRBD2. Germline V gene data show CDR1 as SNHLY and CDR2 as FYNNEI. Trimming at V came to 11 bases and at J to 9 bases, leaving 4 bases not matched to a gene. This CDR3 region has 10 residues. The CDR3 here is CAGDYPEQFF. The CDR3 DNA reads TGTGCCGGGGACTATCCTGAGCAGTTCTTC.

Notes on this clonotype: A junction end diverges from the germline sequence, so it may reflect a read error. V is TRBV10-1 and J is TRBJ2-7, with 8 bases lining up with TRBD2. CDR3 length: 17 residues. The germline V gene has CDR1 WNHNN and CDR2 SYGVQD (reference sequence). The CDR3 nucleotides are TGCGCCAGCAGTGAGCCTTGGACTAGCAGTAGCTCCTACGGGCAGTACTTC. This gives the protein CASSEPWTSSSSYGQYF.

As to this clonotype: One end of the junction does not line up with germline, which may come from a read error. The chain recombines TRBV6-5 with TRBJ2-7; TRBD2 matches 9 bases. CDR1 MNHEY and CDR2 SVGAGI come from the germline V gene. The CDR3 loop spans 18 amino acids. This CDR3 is CANSYSGLAGPPESEQYF. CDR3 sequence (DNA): TGTGCCAACAGTTACTCTGGGCTAGCGGGACCCCCAGAGTCCGAGCAGTACTTC.

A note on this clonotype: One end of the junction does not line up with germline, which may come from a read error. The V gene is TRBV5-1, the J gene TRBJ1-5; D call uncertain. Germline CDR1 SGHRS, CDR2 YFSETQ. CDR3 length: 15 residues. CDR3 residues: CVSSLDGLYNQPQHF. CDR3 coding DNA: TGCGTCAGCAGCTTGGATGGCTTGTACAATCAGCCCCAGCATTTT.

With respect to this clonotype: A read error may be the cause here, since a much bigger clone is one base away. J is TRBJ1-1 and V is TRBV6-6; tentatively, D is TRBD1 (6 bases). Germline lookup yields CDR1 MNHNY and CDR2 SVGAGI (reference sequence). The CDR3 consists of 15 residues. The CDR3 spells CASSPSGGRNNEAFF. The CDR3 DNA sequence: TGTGCCAGCAGCCCAAGTGGGGGGCGGAACAATGAAGCTTTCTTT.

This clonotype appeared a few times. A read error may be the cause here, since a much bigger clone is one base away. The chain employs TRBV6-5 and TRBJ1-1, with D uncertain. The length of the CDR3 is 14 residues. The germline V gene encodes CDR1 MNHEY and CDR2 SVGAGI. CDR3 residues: CVSSYNYMNTEAFF. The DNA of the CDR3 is TGTGTCAGCAGTTACAATTATATGAACACTGAAGCTTTCTTT.

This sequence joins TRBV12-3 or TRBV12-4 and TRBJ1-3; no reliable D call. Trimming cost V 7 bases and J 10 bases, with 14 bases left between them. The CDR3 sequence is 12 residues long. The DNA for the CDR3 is TGTGCCAGCACGTCCGCGGGAATTACCATATATTTT. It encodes CASTSAGITIYF.

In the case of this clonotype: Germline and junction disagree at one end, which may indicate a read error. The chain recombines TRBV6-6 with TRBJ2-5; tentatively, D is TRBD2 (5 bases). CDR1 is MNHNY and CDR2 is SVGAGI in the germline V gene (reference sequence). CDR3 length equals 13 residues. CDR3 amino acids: CACSLVRDETQYF. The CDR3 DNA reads TGTGCCTGCAGTCTCGTGAGGGATGAGACCCAGTACTTC.

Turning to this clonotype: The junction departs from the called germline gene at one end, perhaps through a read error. The CDR3 sequence: CASSLDQGAPCEQYF. CDR3 DNA sequence: TGTGCTAGCAGCTTAGATCAGGGGGCCCCATGCGAGCAATACTTC. This chain links TRBV11-2 with TRBJ2-7; 8 positions agree with TRBD1. This CDR3 comprises 15 residues. Germline V gene data show CDR1 as SGHAT and CDR2 as FQNNGV. Combining the CDR3 with reference TRBV11-2 and TRBJ2-7 gives the whole variable domain EAGVAQSPRYKIIEKRQSVAFWCNPISGHATLYWYQQILGQGPKLLIQFQNNGVVDDSQLPKDRFSAERLKGVDSTLKIQPAKLEDSAVYLCASSLDQGAPCEQYFGPGTRLTVT.

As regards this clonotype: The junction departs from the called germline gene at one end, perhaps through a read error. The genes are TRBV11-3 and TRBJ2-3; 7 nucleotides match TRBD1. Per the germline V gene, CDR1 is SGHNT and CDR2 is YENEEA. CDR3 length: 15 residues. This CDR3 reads CTSSPRQGATNTQYF. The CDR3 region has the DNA TGTACCAGCAGTCCAAGACAGGGAGCCACAAATACGCAGTATTTT. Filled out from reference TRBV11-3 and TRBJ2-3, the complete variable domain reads EAGVVQSPRYKIIEKKQPVAFWCNPISGHNTLYWYLQNLGQGPELLIRYENEEAVDDSQLPKDRFSAERLKGVDSTLKIQPAELGDSAVYLCTSSPRQGATNTQYFGPGTRLTVL.

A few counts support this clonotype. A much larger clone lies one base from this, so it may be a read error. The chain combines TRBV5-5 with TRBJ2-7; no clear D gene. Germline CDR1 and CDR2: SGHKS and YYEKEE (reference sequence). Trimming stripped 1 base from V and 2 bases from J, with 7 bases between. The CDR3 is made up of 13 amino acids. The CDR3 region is CASSLNTTYEQYF. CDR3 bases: TGTGCCAGCAGCTTGAATACAACCTACGAGCAGTACTTC.

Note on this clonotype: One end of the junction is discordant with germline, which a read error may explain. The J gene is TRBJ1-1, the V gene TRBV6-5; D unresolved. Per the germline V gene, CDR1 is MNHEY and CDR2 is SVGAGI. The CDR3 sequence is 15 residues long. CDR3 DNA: TGTGACAGCAGTTACTCGGCAAGCAAGAAAACTGAAGCTTTATTT. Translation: CDSSYSASKKTEALF.

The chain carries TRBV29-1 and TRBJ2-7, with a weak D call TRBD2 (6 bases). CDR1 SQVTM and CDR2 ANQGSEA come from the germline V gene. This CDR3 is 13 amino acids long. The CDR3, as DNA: TGCGTTGAAAGGGCGGGACCGACCTACGAGCAGTACTTC. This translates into CVERAGPTYEQYF.

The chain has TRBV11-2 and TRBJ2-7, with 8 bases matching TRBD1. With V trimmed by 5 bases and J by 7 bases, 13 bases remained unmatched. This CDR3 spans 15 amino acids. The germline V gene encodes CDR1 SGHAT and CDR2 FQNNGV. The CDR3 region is CASSPGTGLSCEQYF. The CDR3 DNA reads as TGTGCCAGCAGCCCCGGGACAGGACTCTCCTGTGAGCAGTACTTC.

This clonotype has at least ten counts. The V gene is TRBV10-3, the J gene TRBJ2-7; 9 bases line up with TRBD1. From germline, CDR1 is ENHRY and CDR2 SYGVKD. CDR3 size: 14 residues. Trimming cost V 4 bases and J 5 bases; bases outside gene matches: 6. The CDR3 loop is CAISGGTGKNEQYF. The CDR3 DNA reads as TGTGCCATCAGTGGGGGGACAGGGAAGAACGAGCAGTACTTC.

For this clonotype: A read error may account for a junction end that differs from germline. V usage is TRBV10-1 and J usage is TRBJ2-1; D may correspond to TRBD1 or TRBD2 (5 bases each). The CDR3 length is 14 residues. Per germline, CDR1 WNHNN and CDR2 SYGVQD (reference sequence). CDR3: CTSGHGGSYNEQFF. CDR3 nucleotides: TGCACCAGCGGTCATGGGGGATCCTACAATGAGCAGTTCTTC.